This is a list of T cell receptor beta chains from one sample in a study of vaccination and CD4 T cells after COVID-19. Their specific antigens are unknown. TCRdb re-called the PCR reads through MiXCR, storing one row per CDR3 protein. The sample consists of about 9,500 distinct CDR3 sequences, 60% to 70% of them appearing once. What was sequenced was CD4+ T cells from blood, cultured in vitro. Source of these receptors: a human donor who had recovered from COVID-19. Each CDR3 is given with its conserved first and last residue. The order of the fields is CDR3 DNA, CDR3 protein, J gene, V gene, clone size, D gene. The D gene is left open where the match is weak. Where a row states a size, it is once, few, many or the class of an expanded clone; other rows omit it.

cdr3_nt: TGTGCCAGCAGCCGGAATGGGGCGACCCGGACAGGGGCACAAGAGACCCAGTACTTC; cdr3_aa: CASSRNGATRTGAQETQYF; j_call: TRBJ2-5; v_call: TRBV7-2; clone_size: -; d_call: TRBD1
cdr3_nt: TGTGCCAGCAGCCAAGGGGGGACACGTTATGGCTACACCTTC; cdr3_aa: CASSQGGTRYGYTF; j_call: TRBJ1-2; v_call: TRBV14; clone_size: few; d_call: -
cdr3_nt: TGTGCCATCACCCCGGGACAGAACATGAACACTGAAGCTTTCTTT; cdr3_aa: CAITPGQNMNTEAFF; j_call: TRBJ1-1; v_call: TRBV10-3; clone_size: -; d_call: TRBD1
cdr3_nt: TGTGCCAGCAGTTTGATCAGTTTTGGGTCACCCCTCCACTTT; cdr3_aa: CASSLISFGSPLHF; j_call: TRBJ1-6; v_call: TRBV27; clone_size: few; d_call: -
cdr3_nt: TGTGCCATCAGTGAGTTGGGACGGAACACTGAAGCTTTCTTT; cdr3_aa: CAISELGRNTEAFF; j_call: TRBJ1-1; v_call: TRBV10-3; clone_size: -; d_call: -
cdr3_nt: TGTGCCAGCAGCGAAGATTACAATGAGCAGTTCTTC; cdr3_aa: CASSEDYNEQFF; j_call: TRBJ2-1; v_call: TRBV2; clone_size: -; d_call: -
cdr3_nt: TGTGCCAGCAGCTTACGGGGTGAGGGGCCCACTGAAGCTTTCTTT; cdr3_aa: CASSLRGEGPTEAFF; j_call: TRBJ1-1; v_call: TRBV11-2; clone_size: -; d_call: -
cdr3_nt: TGTGCCAGCAGTGATATGCTAGGACCAAATCAGCCCCAGCATTTT; cdr3_aa: CASSDMLGPNQPQHF; j_call: TRBJ1-5; v_call: TRBV6-1; clone_size: few; d_call: -
cdr3_nt: TGTGCCTGGAGTGAGGGACCCAGGATGGATTCACCCCTCCACTTT; cdr3_aa: CAWSEGPRMDSPLHF; j_call: TRBJ1-6; v_call: TRBV30; clone_size: -; d_call: -
cdr3_nt: TGTGCCAGCAGCTTATCCTCCGTGGGGGGTGGAACCGGGGAGCTGTTTTTT; cdr3_aa: CASSLSSVGGGTGELFF; j_call: TRBJ2-2; v_call: TRBV7-8; clone_size: -; d_call: -
cdr3_nt: TGCGCCAGCAGAAGACAGGGAAGCGCTGAAGCTTTCTTT; cdr3_aa: CASRRQGSAEAFF; j_call: TRBJ1-1; v_call: TRBV10-1; clone_size: -; d_call: TRBD1
cdr3_nt: TGTGCCAGCAGCTGGAAGACAGGGATGAATTCACCCCTCCACTTT; cdr3_aa: CASSWKTGMNSPLHF; j_call: TRBJ1-6; v_call: TRBV5-8; clone_size: once; d_call: TRBD1
cdr3_nt: TGCGCCAGCAGCTTGGGGGACAGGGCCTCTGGGGCCAACGTCCTGACTTTC; cdr3_aa: CASSLGDRASGANVLTF; j_call: TRBJ2-6; v_call: TRBV5-1; clone_size: -; d_call: TRBD1
cdr3_nt: TGTGCCAGCAGTTTAGCGGGTCAGGGGAACGGCTACACCTTC; cdr3_aa: CASSLAGQGNGYTF; j_call: TRBJ1-2; v_call: TRBV12-3/TRBV12-4; clone_size: -; d_call: -
cdr3_nt: TGTGCCAGCAGCCCTTATCTCGGACAGGGCCACTCTGAAGCTTTCTTT; cdr3_aa: CASSPYLGQGHSEAFF; j_call: TRBJ1-1; v_call: TRBV7-9; clone_size: few; d_call: TRBD1
cdr3_nt: TGTGCCAGCAGGAAAAACGACGGGACAGGGTATTCACCCCTCCACTTT; cdr3_aa: CASRKNDGTGYSPLHF; j_call: TRBJ1-6; v_call: TRBV2; clone_size: once; d_call: TRBD1
cdr3_nt: TGTGCCAGTAGTCCTAGTCGAGAGACCCAGTACTTC; cdr3_aa: CASSPSRETQYF; j_call: TRBJ2-5; v_call: TRBV19; clone_size: -; d_call: -
cdr3_nt: TGTGCCAGCAGTCCGGTGAACACCGGGGAGCTGTTTTTT; cdr3_aa: CASSPVNTGELFF; j_call: TRBJ2-2; v_call: TRBV27; clone_size: few; d_call: -
cdr3_nt: TGTGCCAGCAGCTTACAAAACTCTCAACCCCAGCATTTT; cdr3_aa: CASSLQNSQPQHF; j_call: TRBJ1-5; v_call: TRBV7-2; clone_size: -; d_call: -
cdr3_nt: TGTGCCAGCAGCTCCATGGGGGGGCCGGGCAATCAGCCCCAGCATTTT; cdr3_aa: CASSSMGGPGNQPQHF; j_call: TRBJ1-5; v_call: TRBV6-1; clone_size: -; d_call: -
cdr3_nt: TGTGCCAGCAGTTACTCGAGGGGGGCTAATCAGCCCCAGCATTTT; cdr3_aa: CASSYSRGANQPQHF; j_call: TRBJ1-5; v_call: TRBV6-5; clone_size: -; d_call: -
cdr3_nt: TGTGCCAGCAAGGACAGGTCTCAGTTCTACGAGCAGTACTTC; cdr3_aa: CASKDRSQFYEQYF; j_call: TRBJ2-7; v_call: TRBV27; clone_size: -; d_call: TRBD1
cdr3_nt: TGTGCCAGCAGCCAAGGGGGCTATTCCTCCTACGAGCAGTACTTC; cdr3_aa: CASSQGGYSSYEQYF; j_call: TRBJ2-7; v_call: TRBV7-6; clone_size: -; d_call: TRBD1
cdr3_nt: TGTGCCAGTAGTTCCAACCGGGACAGGGTTGGTGACGCCGAGCAGTACTTC; cdr3_aa: CASSSNRDRVGDAEQYF; j_call: TRBJ2-7; v_call: TRBV19; clone_size: -; d_call: TRBD1
cdr3_nt: TGTGCCAGCAGACGAGCAGGGGCCAATCAGCCCCAGCATTTT; cdr3_aa: CASRRAGANQPQHF; j_call: TRBJ1-5; v_call: TRBV6-1; clone_size: -; d_call: -
cdr3_nt: TGTGCCAGCAGTGTAGTACCCGGGACAGGGGCCACTCCTAACTATGACTACACCTTC; cdr3_aa: CASSVVPGTGATPNYDYTF; j_call: TRBJ1-2; v_call: TRBV6-1; clone_size: -; d_call: TRBD1